This TCR beta chain was documented in a study of blood T cell repertoires in COVID-19. CDR1 is SGHRS and CDR2 is YFSETQ in the germline V gene. The V and J ends lost 3 bases and 1 base respectively, with 13 bases between them. This CDR3 region has 15 residues. Produced via immunoSEQ multiplex PCR; TCRdb's table is partial and in-frame only. Among fewer than 150,000 clones listed, about 85% were seen once. Sequencing input: peripheral blood. The chain combines TRBV5-1 with TRBJ1-1; D might be TRBD1 (6 bases). This receptor was obtained from a human donor in a cohort sampled during active COVID-19. This CDR3 reads CASSSEGHSNTEAFF. The CDR3, as DNA: TGCGCCAGCAGCTCCGAGGGACACTCGAACACTGAAGCTTTCTTT.